This T cell receptor (beta chain) was documented in a study of blood T cell repertoires in COVID-19. Study-wide context: From T cells, B-cell-depleted T cells, or PBMCs came the material, which was cDNA or gDNA.

How the authors handled the data: Quantification of nucleated cells was approximated via reference gene primer amplification. Sequencing used immunoSEQ multiplex PCR; TCRdb keeps in-frame clones, though not all of them. The V and J calls and clone size were taken over from that table, and D and trimming were inferred from the DNA. Of approximately 290,000 clones listed, about 85% are singletons. The V end lost 3 bases, the J end lost 5 bases, and 11 bases lay between the germline ends. Per the germline V gene, CDR1 is MNHEY and CDR2 is SMNVEV (reference sequence). This CDR3 region has 15 residues. The sequence was collected from a human donor with COVID-19, enrolled during active disease. The donor label of this sample is uncertain. The rearrangement joins TRBV27 to TRBJ1-6; D possibly corresponds to TRBD1 (5 bases). Sequencing was done on a sample of peripheral blood. This CDR3 is CASSFLGRDNSPLHF. Written as DNA, the CDR3 is TGTGCCAGCAGTTTTTTGGGGCGCGATAATTCACCCCTCCACTTT.